This T cell receptor beta chain was observed in a study of blood T cell repertoires in COVID-19 (dated by TCRdb to 2019 to 2021). Study-level background: The collaborator samples originated in the United States, Italy and Spain and spanned the acute and convalescent phases of COVID-19. The prospective study material was composed of cDNA or gDNA derived from T cells, B-cell-depleted T cells, or PBMCs. Deeply sampled blood TCRbeta repertoires from subjects exposed to, actively infected with, or recovered from COVID-19 were included in the dataset. A freely available public database, intended as a resource for researchers studying the immune response to SARS-CoV-2, is where the repertoires were released. Samples came from the ongoing ImmuneRACE study (first 160 participants) plus 1,254 subjects from 6 global collaborators. Nearly every sample came with metadata listing a de-identified subject ID, COVID-19 status, age in years and sex. Where HLA class I and class II types were available, the types were taken from metadata supplied by the sample provider, not from assay-based typing. Overall study outcomes, separate from this receptor: Clinical and demographic metadata were provided uncurated, with the amount varying by source and participant.

TCRbeta CDR3 regions were amplified from genomic DNA by means of the immunoSEQ Assay, a bias-controlled multiplex PCR. The authors' pipeline ran thus. Within the assay, amplification of reference gene primers was used to estimate how many nucleated cells each sample contained. Sequence reads were collapsed and filtered to measure the absolute abundance of every unique TCRbeta CDR3 rearrangement. Productive Simpson clonality was computed per sample as the square root of Simpson's diversity index over productive rearrangements. Here the immuneACCESS table is served through TCRdb, limited to in-frame sequences with V and J called. Missing clones are a known gap in these copies; in checked studies unresolved V genes cover under half, and the rest lacks a known reason. V and J calls and clone size are given by that table; D and trimming were obtained from the DNA. The sample data list some 75,000 clones, and around nine tenths of these were observed just once. The biggest ten clones account for 6.9% of the sample.

In its sample, this clone was seen once. The specificity of this receptor is unknown. No base quality values were provided; no much bigger clone lies one nucleotide off. Deletion took 3 bases off V and 5 bases off J, with a span of 12 bases between the germline ends. According to the germline V gene, CDR1 reads SGDLS and CDR2 reads YYNGEE. The CDR3 contains 15 residues, cysteine and phenylalanine counted. Only the CDR3 part of the read is kept: 45 bases, read in frame from the first base. Collaborating institutions collected whole blood in K2EDTA tubes following their own protocols. Collaborator samples were shipped for TCRbeta analysis as frozen whole blood, isolated PBMCs, or DNA extracted from either sample type.

The receptor was isolated from a human donor in a cohort sampled during active COVID-19. This chain is built from TRBV9 and TRBJ1-6; TRBD1 could be the D gene, as 5 bases match. Sequencing input: peripheral blood. The DNA sequence follows: TGTGCCAGCAGCGCAGCGGGGCAGAATAATTCACCCCTCCACTTT. It is translated as CASSAAGQNNSPLHF.